Included here is one T cell receptor beta chain sequence, with context. Its antigen is not identified. The assay that was used to sequence DNA from cultured CD4+ T cells was the Oncomine TCR Beta short-read assay. Each CDR3 protein is one row after TCRdb ran MiXCR on the PCR reads. The sample lists 10,000 to 15,000 distinct CDR3 sequences, about half seen once, with under 30% in the top ten. This entry comes from a study of vaccination and CD4 T cells after COVID-19. Study overall: Researchers treated cells with overlapping spike peptides taken from SARS-CoV-2, HCoV-NL63, HCoV-OC43 and HCoV-229E.

Treatment in this sample: approximately 9-day PBMC culture with coronavirus spike peptide pools or control peptides (ViraFEST assay). Antigen-specific T cell expansion with peptide pools preceded TCR sequencing in the ViraFEST approach. The CDR3 runs 14 residues. Germline V gene lookup returns CDR1 KGHDR and CDR2 SFDVKD. The V end lost 6 bases, the J end lost 8 bases, and 15 bases lay between the germline ends. The origin of this receptor is a human donor who had recovered from COVID-19. The V call is TRBV24-1, the J call TRBJ2-2; D is unresolved. Material: CD4+ T cells from blood, cultured in vitro. This CDR3 is CATSPAYGIGELFF. CDR3 nucleotides: TGTGCCACCAGTCCCGCGTATGGAATTGGGGAGCTGTTTTTT.